A single sample gave rise to the 9 T cell receptor beta chains below, sequenced in a study of T-cell memory formation after mild COVID-19. MiXCR, run by TCRdb on the 5' RACE reads, gives a single entry per CDR3 protein. There are 100,000 to 150,000 distinct CDR3 sequences in the sample; roughly 6.2% occur only once, and roughly 2% lies in the top ten. Sequenced input: PBMCs or a T cell subset sorted from them (not recorded which). These receptors originate from an adult woman who had mild COVID-19 (a few samples of this study predate the infection). Cell type and time point are not known.

This clonotype was found a few times. This chain links TRBV5-1 with TRBJ2-7; D call uncertain. The V gene's germline CDR1 is SGHRS and CDR2 YFSETQ. Trimming stripped 0 bases from V and 2 bases from J, with 9 bases between. This CDR3 comprises 14 residues. DNA of the CDR3: TGCGCCAGCAGCTTGGAAGGTCACACCTACGAGCAGTACTTC. This encodes CASSLEGHTYEQYF.

This clonotype was observed a few times. This chain links TRBV7-2 with TRBJ2-1; D may correspond to TRBD1 or TRBD2 (6 bases each). The CDR3 runs to 14 residues. V was trimmed by 8 bases and J by 9 bases, leaving 20 bases between them. CDR1 is SGHTA and CDR2 is FQGNSA in the germline V gene. This CDR3 reads CASLQAGKGGEQFF. CDR3 DNA sequence: TGTGCCAGCCTGCAGGCGGGAAAGGGGGGTGAGCAGTTCTTC.

The chain carries TRBV5-1 and TRBJ2-7, with D perhaps being TRBD1 or TRBD2 (5 bases each). CDR3 length: 16 residues. The germline V gene encodes CDR1 SGHRS and CDR2 YFSETQ. V was cut by 4 bases and J by 5 bases, with 22 bases left in between. The CDR3 nucleotides read TGCGCCAGCAGCACCCAACAGGCTCGGGGAGTTGACGAGCAGTACTTC. Translating gives CASSTQQARGVDEQYF.

This clonotype was recorded a few times. The V and J genes are TRBV19 and TRBJ1-3; D perhaps matches TRBD1 (6 bases). This CDR3 has 15 residues. The germline V and J ends were trimmed by 6 bases and 2 bases, with 14 bases remaining between them. CDR1 is LNHDA and CDR2 is SQIVND in the germline V gene (reference sequence). The DNA of the CDR3 is TGTGCCAGTAGAATCGGACAGCAGCCTGGAAACACCATATATTTT. It specifies CASRIGQQPGNTIYF.

V gene TRBV12-3 or TRBV12-4 combines with J gene TRBJ2-1; D tentatively reads TRBD1 or TRBD2 (5 bases each). CDR3 length: 21 amino acids. Trimming left V 2 bases short and J 3 bases short, with 29 bases between. CDR3 residues: CASSLYPLVAGRAQGYNEQFF. As DNA, the CDR3 is TGTGCCAGCAGTTTATACCCCCTAGTGGCGGGTAGGGCGCAGGGCTACAATGAGCAGTTCTTC.

This clonotype came up a few times. V gene TRBV5-1 combines with J gene TRBJ1-1; 8 bases line up with TRBD1. Germline CDR1 and CDR2: SGHRS and YFSETQ. V lost 3 bases, J lost 5 bases, and 9 bases stayed unmatched. The CDR3 covers 15 residues. The CDR3: CASSWGTGGTTEAFF. Here the CDR3 DNA reads TGCGCCAGCAGCTGGGGAACAGGGGGTACTACTGAAGCTTTCTTT.

This clonotype appeared a few times. This chain uses TRBV5-1 with TRBJ2-5, with TRBD2 as a possible D gene (5 bases). This CDR3 has 14 amino acids. Germline CDR1 is SGHRS and CDR2 is YFSETQ. The germline V and J ends were trimmed by 6 bases and 5 bases, with 17 bases remaining between them. The CDR3: CASTRDPGGETQYF. CDR3 DNA sequence: TGCGCCAGCACCAGAGACCCCGGCGGGGAGACCCAGTACTTC. The variable domain in full, with the rest retrieved from reference TRBV5-1 and TRBJ2-5, is KAGVTQTPRYLIKTRGQQVTLSCSPISGHRSVSWYQQTPGQGLQFLFEYFSETQRNKGNFPGRFSGRQFSNSRSEMNVSTLELGDSALYLCASTRDPGGETQYFGPGTRLLVL.

The sample holds a few counts of this clonotype. V usage is TRBV24-1 and J usage is TRBJ1-2; TRBD1 might be the D (5 bases). Germline assignment: CDR1 KGHDR and CDR2 SFDVKD. The V gene lost 3 bases and the J gene lost 5 bases, with 12 bases spanning the gap. The CDR3 runs to 14 residues. The CDR3 region has the DNA TGTGCCACCAGTGATACCGGGACGGTATATGGCTACACCTTC. It yields the protein CATSDTGTVYGYTF.

CDR3 protein: CASTKGQGSNEQYF. In DNA form, the CDR3 reads TGTGCCAGCACCAAGGGACAGGGGAGCAACGAGCAGTACTTC. The chain has TRBV6-5 and TRBJ2-7, with TRBD1 matching over 10 bases. From germline, CDR1 is MNHEY and CDR2 SVGAGI. The CDR3 has 14 amino acids. The trim removed 7 bases at V and 5 bases at J, leaving 8 bases unmatched.